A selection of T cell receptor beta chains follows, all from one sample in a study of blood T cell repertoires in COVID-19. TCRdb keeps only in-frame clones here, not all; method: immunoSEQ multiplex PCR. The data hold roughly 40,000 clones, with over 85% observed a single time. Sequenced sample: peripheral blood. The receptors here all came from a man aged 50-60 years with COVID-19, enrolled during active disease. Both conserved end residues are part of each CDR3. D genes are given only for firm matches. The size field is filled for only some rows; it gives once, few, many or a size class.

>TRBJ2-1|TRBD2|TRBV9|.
CASSRLAGVSNEQFF
TGTGCCAGCAGCAGACTAGCGGGAGTGTCGAATGAGCAGTTCTTC
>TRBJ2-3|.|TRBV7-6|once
CASSLAGHSTDTQYF
TGTGCCAGCAGCTTAGCGGGGCATAGCACAGATACGCAGTATTTT
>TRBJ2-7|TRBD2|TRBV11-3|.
CASGALADSEQYF
TGTGCCAGCGGCGCTCTAGCGGATTCCGAGCAGTACTTC
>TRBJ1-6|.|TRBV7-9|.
CASSLLGVRHNSPLHF
TGTGCCAGCAGCTTATTAGGGGTACGGCATAATTCACCCCTCCACTTT
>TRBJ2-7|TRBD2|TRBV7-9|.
CASSPRTSSIYEQYF
TGTGCCAGCAGCCCCCGGACTAGCAGTATCTACGAGCAGTACTTC
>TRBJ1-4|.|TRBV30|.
CAWSTGQGSEKLFF
TGTGCCTGGAGTACGGGGCAGGGGAGTGAAAAACTGTTTTTT
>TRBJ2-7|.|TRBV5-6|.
CASSLSVSYEQYF
TGTGCCAGCAGCTTGTCAGTTTCCTACGAGCAGTACTTC
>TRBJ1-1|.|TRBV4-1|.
CASSQEVGEGNTEAFF
TGCGCCAGCAGCCAAGAAGTCGGGGAGGGGAACACTGAAGCTTTCTTT
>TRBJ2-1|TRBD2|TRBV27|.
CASSLSSGSNNEQFF
TGTGCCAGCAGTTTATCTAGCGGGAGTAACAATGAGCAGTTCTTC
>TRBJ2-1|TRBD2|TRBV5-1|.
CASSPTKGGRAVYNEQFF
TGCGCCAGCAGCCCGACGAAAGGCGGGAGGGCCGTCTACAATGAGCAGTTCTTC
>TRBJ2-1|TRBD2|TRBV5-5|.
CASSLLAGAGYEQFF
TGTGCCAGCAGCTTGTTAGCGGGAGCGGGGTATGAGCAGTTCTTC
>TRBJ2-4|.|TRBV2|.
CASTPFLKNIQYF
TGTGCCAGCACGCCCTTTCTAAAAAACATTCAGTACTTC
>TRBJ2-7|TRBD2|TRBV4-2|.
CASSQLSGASLKQYF
TGTGCCAGCAGCCAGCTTAGCGGGGCCTCTCTTAAGCAGTACTTC
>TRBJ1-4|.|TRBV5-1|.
CASSRLGAREPEKLFF
TGCGCCAGCAGTCGACTGGGGGCCAGGGAGCCAGAAAAACTGTTTTTT
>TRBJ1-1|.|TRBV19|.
CASSSEPPGQTEAFF
TGTGCCAGTAGTTCCGAGCCTCCCGGACAGACTGAAGCTTTCTTT
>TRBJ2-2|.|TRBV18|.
CASSPQSGLNTGELFF
TGTGCCAGCTCACCTCAGAGCGGATTGAACACCGGGGAGCTGTTTTTT
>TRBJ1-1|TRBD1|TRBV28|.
CASSRDRVTDTEAFF
TGTGCCAGTAGCCGGGACAGGGTTACCGACACTGAAGCTTTCTTT
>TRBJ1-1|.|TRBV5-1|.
CASSQIPGSTEAFF
TGCGCCAGCAGCCAGATTCCAGGGTCCACTGAAGCTTTCTTT
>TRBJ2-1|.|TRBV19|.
CASSIARDWSYNEQFF
TGTGCCAGTAGTATCGCCCGGGACTGGTCCTACAATGAGCAGTTCTTC
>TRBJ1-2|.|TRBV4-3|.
CASSRAPGRVEGGYTF
TGCGCCAGCAGCCGCGCTCCGGGGAGGGTTGAGGGTGGCTACACCTTC
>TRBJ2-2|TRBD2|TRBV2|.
CASSVLAGDTGELFF
TGTGCCAGCAGTGTCCTAGCGGGAGACACCGGGGAGCTGTTTTTT
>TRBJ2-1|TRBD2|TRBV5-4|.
CASSFRRGSSVEQFF
TGTGCCAGCAGCTTTCGTCGCGGGAGTTCGGTTGAGCAGTTCTTC
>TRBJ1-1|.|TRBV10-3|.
CAIRGAVGNTEAFF
TGTGCCATCAGGGGCGCTGTGGGGAACACTGAAGCTTTCTTT
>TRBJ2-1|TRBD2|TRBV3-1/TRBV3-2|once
CASSQTLGGVNEQFF
TGTGCCAGCAGCCAAACACTGGGGGGGGTCAATGAGCAGTTCTTC
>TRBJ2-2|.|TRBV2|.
CASVTGVVSGELFF
TGTGCCAGCGTAACGGGAGTTGTGTCCGGGGAGCTGTTTTTT
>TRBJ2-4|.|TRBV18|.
CASSPRNSLAKNIQYF
TGTGCCAGCTCACCGCGCAATAGCCTAGCCAAAAACATTCAGTACTTC
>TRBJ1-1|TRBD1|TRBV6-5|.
CASSWSYRGHTEAFF
TGTGCCAGCAGTTGGAGCTACAGGGGGCACACTGAAGCTTTCTTT
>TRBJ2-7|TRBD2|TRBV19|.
CASQGLAHEQYF
TGTGCCAGCCAAGGACTAGCACACGAGCAGTACTTC
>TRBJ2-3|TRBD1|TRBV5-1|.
CASSFRDRAADTQYF
TGCGCCAGCAGCTTCCGGGACAGGGCGGCAGATACGCAGTATTTT
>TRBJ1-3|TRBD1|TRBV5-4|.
CASSWGTGFSGNTIYF
TGTGCCAGCAGCTGGGGGACAGGCTTCTCTGGAAACACCATATATTTT
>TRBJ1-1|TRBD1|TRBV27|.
CASSLSPGTAKNTEAFF
TGTGCCAGCAGTTTATCACCCGGGACAGCCAAGAACACTGAAGCTTTCTTT
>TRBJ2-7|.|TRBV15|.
CATSRERDSYEQYF
TGTGCCACCAGCAGAGAGCGGGACTCCTACGAGCAGTACTTC
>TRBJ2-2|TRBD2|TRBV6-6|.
CASSPVAGGNTGELFF
TGTGCCAGCAGCCCCGTAGCGGGAGGGAACACCGGGGAGCTGTTTTTT
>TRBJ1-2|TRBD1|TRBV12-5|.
CASGLTRTGDGYTF
TGTGCTAGTGGTTTGACGAGGACAGGGGATGGCTACACCTTC
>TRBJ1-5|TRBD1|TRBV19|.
CASSIDGTGFQPQHF
TGTGCCAGTAGTATAGACGGGACAGGATTTCAGCCCCAGCATTTT
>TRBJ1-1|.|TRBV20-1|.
CSASAVNTEAFF
TGCAGTGCTAGTGCCGTGAACACTGAAGCTTTCTTT
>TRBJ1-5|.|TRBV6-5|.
CASSSRDNNQPQHF
TGTGCCAGCAGTTCTCGGGACAACAATCAGCCCCAGCATTTT
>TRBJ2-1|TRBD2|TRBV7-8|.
CASSLVDWASGLNEQFF
TGTGCCAGCAGCTTAGTTGATTGGGCTAGCGGGCTAAATGAGCAGTTCTTC
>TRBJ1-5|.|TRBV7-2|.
CASSTDSNQPQHF
TGTGCCAGCAGCACCGACTCCAATCAGCCCCAGCATTTT
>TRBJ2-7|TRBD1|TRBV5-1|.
CASSLAFQGASYEQYF
TGCGCCAGCAGCTTGGCCTTCCAGGGGGCAAGCTACGAGCAGTACTTC
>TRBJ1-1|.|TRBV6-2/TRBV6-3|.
CASSYSIREAFF
TGTGCCAGCAGTTACTCGATCAGAGAAGCTTTCTTT
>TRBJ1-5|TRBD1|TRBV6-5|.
CASKRQGVNQPQHF
TGTGCCAGCAAACGACAGGGGGTCAATCAGCCCCAGCATTTT
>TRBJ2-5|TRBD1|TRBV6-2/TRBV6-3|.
CASSSWTGQETQYF
TGTGCCAGCAGTTCCTGGACAGGCCAAGAGACCCAGTACTTC
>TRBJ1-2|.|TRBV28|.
CASSLPSTPLHGYTF
TGTGCCAGCAGTTTACCGTCCACCCCCCTACATGGCTACACCTTC
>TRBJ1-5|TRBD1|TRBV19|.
CASDGGTGSNQPQHF
TGTGCCAGTGACGGGGGGACAGGGTCCAATCAGCCCCAGCATTTT
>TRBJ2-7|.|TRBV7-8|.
CASSLVTSDSSYEQYF
TGTGCCAGCAGCTTAGTTACGAGCGACAGCTCCTACGAGCAGTACTTC
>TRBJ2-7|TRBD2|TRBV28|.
CASSSIRTSRDYEQYF
TGTGCCAGCAGTTCCATACGGACTAGTAGGGACTACGAGCAGTACTTC